Below are 13 T cell receptor beta chains sequenced from a single sample in a study of cytomegalovirus exposure and HLA in healthy donors. The PCR ran on 60 Vbeta and 13 Jbeta primers. TCRdb's copy holds only in-frame clones and misses some; the assay was immunoSEQ multiplex PCR. The sample lists some 110,000 clones; roughly 83% were seen once. Sequencing was done on a sample of PBMCs. All receptors come from a man younger than 40 in good health and CMV-seropositive.

CDR3 protein: CSAAIRDRLNYGYTF. CDR3 coding DNA: TGCAGCGCCGCAATCCGGGACAGGCTTAACTATGGCTACACCTTC. The chain employs TRBV29-1 and TRBJ1-2; 8 bases agree with TRBD1. V shed 7 bases, J shed 1 base, and the junction held 11 bases outside the gene matches. CDR1 SQVTM and CDR2 ANQGSEA come from the germline V gene. The CDR3 spans 15 residues.

In nucleotides, the CDR3 is TGTGCCAGCAGCGAAGTAGCGGGAGCAGATGGAACAGATACGCAGTATTTT. Translation gives CASSEVAGADGTDTQYF. J is TRBJ2-3 and V is TRBV13; 9 positions agree with TRBD2. V lost 5 bases to trimming and J lost 3 bases; unmatched junction nucleotides: 12. The germline CDR1 and CDR2 sequences are PRHDT and FYEKMQ (reference sequence). CDR3 length: 17 amino acids. Looking up the rest from reference TRBV13 and TRBJ2-3 gives the full variable domain: AAGVIQSPRHLIKEKRETATLKCYPIPRHDTVYWYQQGPGQDPQFLISFYEKMQSDKGSIPDRFSAQQFSDYHSELNMSSLELGDSALYFCASSEVAGADGTDTQYFGPGTRLTVL.

The chain is built from TRBV5-1 and TRBJ2-3; D not resolved. Germline CDR1 reads SGHRS; CDR2 reads YFSETQ. V lost 5 bases and J lost 5, with 15 bases in between. This CDR3 is 14 amino acids long. This CDR3 is CASSRVQIQDTQYF. For the CDR3, the DNA is TGCGCCAGCAGTAGAGTACAGATTCAAGATACGCAGTATTTT. Drawing the rest from reference TRBV5-1 and TRBJ2-3, the complete variable domain is KAGVTQTPRYLIKTRGQQVTLSCSPISGHRSVSWYQQTPGQGLQFLFEYFSETQRNKGNFPGRFSGRQFSNSRSEMNVSTLELGDSALYLCASSRVQIQDTQYFGPGTRLTVL.

J is TRBJ1-1 and V is TRBV9; D remains unclear. The V and J ends lost 3 bases and 1 base respectively, with 7 bases between them. Germline CDR1 SGDLS, CDR2 YYNGEE. The CDR3 totals 13 residues. The CDR3 loop reads CASSGGGNTEAFF. Written as DNA, the CDR3 is TGTGCCAGCAGCGGGGGAGGGAACACTGAAGCTTTCTTT.

This clone was seen only a few times. The CDR3 DNA follows: TGTGCCAGCAGCGATCGCCCCCAGGGTTACTATGGCTACACCTTC. It yields the protein CASSDRPQGYYGYTF. The rearrangement joins TRBV5-6 to TRBJ1-2; maybe TRBD1 (5 bases). The CDR3 sequence is 15 residues long. V shed 4 bases and J shed 3 bases, with 16 bases lying between them. The germline gives CDR1 SGHDT, CDR2 YYEEEE.

The chain has TRBV7-9 and TRBJ1-2, with D perhaps TRBD1 (5 bases). This CDR3 region has 13 residues. From germline, CDR1 is SEHNR and CDR2 FQNEAQ (reference sequence). Trimming removed 5 bases at V and 5 bases at J, with 12 bases between. CDR3 residues: CASSPGTDYGYTF. The CDR3 DNA sequence: TGTGCCAGCAGCCCGGGGACTGATTATGGCTACACCTTC.

This clone was picked up one time. V is TRBV6-6 and J is TRBJ2-5; 8 positions agree with TRBD2. There are 14 residues in the CDR3. J lost 3 bases, V lost 2 bases, and 2 bases had no gene match. Germline values: CDR1 MNHNY, CDR2 SVGAGI (reference sequence). The CDR3, as DNA: TGTGCCAGCAGTTACACGCGGGGGGAAGAGACCCAGTACTTC. Protein sequence: CASSYTRGEETQYF.

This clone was recorded once. The chain links TRBV2 to TRBJ1-2; TRBD1 agrees at 7 bases. The CDR3 extends over 13 amino acids. Germline CDR1 is SNHLY and CDR2 is FYNNEI. J lost 8 bases, V lost 6 bases, and 9 bases had no gene match. CDR3: CASRDRESYGYTF. The CDR3 DNA is TGTGCCAGCAGAGACAGGGAGAGCTACGGCTACACCTTC.

The V gene is TRBV30, the J gene TRBJ1-1, with TRBD1 matching 7 bases. This CDR3 contains 13 residues. Germline V gene sequence: CDR1 GTSNPN, CDR2 SVGIG (reference sequence). Losses at the gene ends were 2 bases for V and 3 bases for J; bases not matched to a gene: 3. CDR3 coding DNA: TGTGCCTGGAGTAGGGGGCGTTACACTGAAGCTTTCTTT. Translation gives CAWSRGRYTEAFF.

This clone occurred a few times. The chain uses TRBV7-3 and TRBJ2-1; 7 positions agree with TRBD2. Trimming took 7 bases from V and 10 from J; bases not matched to a gene: 16. The CDR3 totals 15 residues. Per the germline V gene, CDR1 is SGHTA and CDR2 is FQGTGA. The CDR3 DNA is TGTGCCAGCATGCTTAACTTAGGTGGGGGGGAAGAGCAGTTCTTC. This encodes CASMLNLGGGEEQFF.

The rearrangement joins TRBV29-1 to TRBJ2-2; 7 nucleotides agree with TRBD1. The CDR3 runs 14 residues. Trimming at V came to 7 bases and at J to 5 bases, leaving 10 bases not matched to a gene. Germline V gene sequence: CDR1 SQVTM, CDR2 ANQGSEA. Written as DNA, the CDR3 is TGCAGCGGGACAGACAGGGTCTTTACCGGGGAGCTGTTTTTT. Encoded protein: CSGTDRVFTGELFF.

This clone was counted a few times. This chain links TRBV5-1 with TRBJ1-1; perhaps TRBD1 as D (6 bases). The CDR3 runs 16 residues. V shed 2 bases and J shed 6 bases, with 20 bases lying between them. Germline-derived CDR1 and CDR2 are SGHRS and YFSETQ. This CDR3 is CASSFTYNTGQAEAFF. The CDR3 DNA follows: TGCGCCAGCAGCTTCACCTATAATACAGGGCAGGCTGAAGCTTTCTTT. Complete variable domain (other parts from reference TRBV5-1 and TRBJ1-1): KAGVTQTPRYLIKTRGQQVTLSCSPISGHRSVSWYQQTPGQGLQFLFEYFSETQRNKGNFPGRFSGRQFSNSRSEMNVSTLELGDSALYLCASSFTYNTGQAEAFFGQGTRLTVV.

This rearrangement joins TRBV4-1 to TRBJ2-7, with TRBD2 matching 10 bases. This CDR3 comprises 18 residues. The V gene's germline CDR1 is MGHRA and CDR2 YSYEKL. The junction had 10 bases not matched to a gene; V was cut back by 2 bases and J by 0 bases. In DNA form, the CDR3 reads TGCGCCAGCAGCCAACCGTTAGGACTAGCGGAACACTCCTACGAGCAGTACTTC. Translation: CASSQPLGLAEHSYEQYF.